This TCR beta chain originates from a study of regulatory T cells in long-lasting Graves disease. Study-wide context: Graves' disease counted as persistent after over 5 years of antithyroid drugs with positive TSH receptor antibodies.

Findings and caveats of the study: Patients with persistent Graves' had lower TCR diversity than newly diagnosed patients. Favored gene segments in persistent disease were TRBV28, TRBJ1-2 and TRBJ2-5. Fewer public clonotypes were shared by new patients (966) than by persistent patients (fewer than 3,000).

Germline V gives CDR1 MNHEY, CDR2 SMNVEV (reference sequence). The CDR3 loop spans 15 amino acids. Trimming cost V 8 bases and J 2 bases; bases outside gene matches: 11. The time point denotes: persistent/refractory GD, antithyroid drugs over 5 years with positive TRAb. The TCR library used RNA extracted from PBMCs. Comment on this clonotype: What it binds is unknown.

CDR3 regions were amplified by Arm-PCR using iRepertoire HTBI primers to build TCR beta libraries. MiXCR was run by TCRdb on the multiplex PCR reads, yielding one entry per CDR3 protein. The profile shows roughly 490,000 distinct CDR3 sequences, 22% of them singletons. V gene TRBV27 combines with J gene TRBJ2-7, with TRBD1 identical over 8 bases. This sequence originates from a female donor with Graves disease. The material sequenced was peripheral blood mononuclear cells (PBMCs), taken when the disease was refractory, from a patient treated with antithyroid drugs. Here the CDR3 reads CASRISTGATYEQYF. The DNA of the CDR3 is TGTGCCAGCCGAATCTCGACAGGGGCAACCTACGAGCAGTACTTC.